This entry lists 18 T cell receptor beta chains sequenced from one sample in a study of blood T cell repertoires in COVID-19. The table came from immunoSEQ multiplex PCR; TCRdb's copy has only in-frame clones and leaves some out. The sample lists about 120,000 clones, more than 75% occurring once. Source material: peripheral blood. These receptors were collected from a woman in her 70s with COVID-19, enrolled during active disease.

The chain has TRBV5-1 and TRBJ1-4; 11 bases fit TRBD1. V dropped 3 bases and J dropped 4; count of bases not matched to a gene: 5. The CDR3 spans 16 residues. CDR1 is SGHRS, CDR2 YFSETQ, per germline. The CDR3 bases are TGCGCCAGCAGCTCTGGGACAGGGGGTAATAATGAAAAACTGTTTTTT. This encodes CASSSGTGGNNEKLFF.

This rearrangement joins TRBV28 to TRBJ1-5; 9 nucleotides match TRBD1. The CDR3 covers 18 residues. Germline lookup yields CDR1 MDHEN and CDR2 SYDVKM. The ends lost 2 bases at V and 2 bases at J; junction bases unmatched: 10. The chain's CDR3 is CASSLGWTGDFGNQPQHF. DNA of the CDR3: TGTGCCAGCAGTTTAGGATGGACAGGGGATTTTGGCAATCAGCCCCAGCATTTT.

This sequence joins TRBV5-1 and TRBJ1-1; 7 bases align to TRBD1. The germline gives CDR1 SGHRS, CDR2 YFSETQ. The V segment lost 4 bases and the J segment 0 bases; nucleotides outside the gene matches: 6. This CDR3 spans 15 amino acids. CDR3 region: CASSRLTGMNTEAFF. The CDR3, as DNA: TGCGCCAGCAGCCGCCTGACAGGGATGAACACTGAAGCTTTCTTT.

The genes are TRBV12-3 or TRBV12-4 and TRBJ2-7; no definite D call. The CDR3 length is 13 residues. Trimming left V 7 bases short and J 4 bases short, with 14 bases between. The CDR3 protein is CASIRRGKYEQYF. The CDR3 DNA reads TGTGCCAGCATTCGCCGAGGTAAGTACGAGCAGTACTTC.

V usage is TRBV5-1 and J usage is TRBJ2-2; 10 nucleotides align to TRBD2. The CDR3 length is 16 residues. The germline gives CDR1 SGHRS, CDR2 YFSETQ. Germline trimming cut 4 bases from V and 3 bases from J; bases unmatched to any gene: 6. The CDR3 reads CASSPLAGADTGELFF. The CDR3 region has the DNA TGCGCCAGCAGCCCCCTAGCGGGGGCAGACACCGGGGAGCTGTTTTTT.

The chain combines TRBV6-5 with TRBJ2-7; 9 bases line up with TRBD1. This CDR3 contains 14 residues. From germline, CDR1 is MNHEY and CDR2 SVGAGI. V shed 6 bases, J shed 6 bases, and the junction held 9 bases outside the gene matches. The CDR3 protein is CASSRGTGIREQYF. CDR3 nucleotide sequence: TGTGCCAGCAGCCGCGGGACAGGGATCCGCGAGCAGTACTTC.

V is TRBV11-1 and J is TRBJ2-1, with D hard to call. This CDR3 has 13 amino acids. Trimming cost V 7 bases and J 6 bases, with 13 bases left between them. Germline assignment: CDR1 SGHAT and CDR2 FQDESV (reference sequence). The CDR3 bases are TGTGCCAGCACACAAGTTCGCTCCAATGAGCAGTTCTTC. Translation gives CASTQVRSNEQFF.

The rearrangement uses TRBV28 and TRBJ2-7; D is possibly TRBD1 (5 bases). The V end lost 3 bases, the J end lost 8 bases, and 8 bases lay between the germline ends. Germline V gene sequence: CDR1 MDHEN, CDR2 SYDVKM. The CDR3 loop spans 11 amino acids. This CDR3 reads CASSLGPQQYF. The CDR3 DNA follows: TGTGCCAGCAGTTTGGGGCCGCAGCAGTACTTC.

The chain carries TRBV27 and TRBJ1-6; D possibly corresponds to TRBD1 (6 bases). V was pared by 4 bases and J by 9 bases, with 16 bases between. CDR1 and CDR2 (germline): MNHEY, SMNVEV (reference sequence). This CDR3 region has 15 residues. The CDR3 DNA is TGTGCCAGCAGTTACCAGGGGCCCCACCCTTCACCCCTCCACTTT. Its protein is CASSYQGPHPSPLHF.

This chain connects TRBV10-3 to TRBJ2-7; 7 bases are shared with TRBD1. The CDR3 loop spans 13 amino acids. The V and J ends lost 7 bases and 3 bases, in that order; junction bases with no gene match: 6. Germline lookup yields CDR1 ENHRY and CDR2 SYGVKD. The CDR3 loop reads CAITPGQSYEQYF. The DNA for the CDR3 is TGTGCCATCACCCCGGGACAGAGCTACGAGCAGTACTTC.

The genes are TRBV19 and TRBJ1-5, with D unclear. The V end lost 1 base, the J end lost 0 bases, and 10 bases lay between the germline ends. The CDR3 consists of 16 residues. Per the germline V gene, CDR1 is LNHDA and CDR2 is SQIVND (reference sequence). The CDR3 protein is CASSIVQAYSNQPQHF. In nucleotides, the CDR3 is TGTGCCAGTAGTATAGTCCAGGCCTATAGCAATCAGCCCCAGCATTTT.

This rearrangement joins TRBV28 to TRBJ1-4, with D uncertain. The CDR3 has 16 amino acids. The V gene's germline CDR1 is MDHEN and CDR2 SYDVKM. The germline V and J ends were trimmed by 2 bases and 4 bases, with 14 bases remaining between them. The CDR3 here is CASSLPLGSGNEKLFF. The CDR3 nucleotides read TGTGCCAGCAGTTTACCTCTGGGTTCGGGTAATGAAAAACTGTTTTTT.

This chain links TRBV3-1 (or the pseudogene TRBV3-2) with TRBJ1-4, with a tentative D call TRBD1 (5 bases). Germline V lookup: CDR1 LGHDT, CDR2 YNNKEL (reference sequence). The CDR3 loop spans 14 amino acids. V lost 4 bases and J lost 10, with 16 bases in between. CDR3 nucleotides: TGTGCCAGCAGCCCTTCGTCCGGGGGTGGAAAACTGTTTTTT. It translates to CASSPSSGGGKLFF.

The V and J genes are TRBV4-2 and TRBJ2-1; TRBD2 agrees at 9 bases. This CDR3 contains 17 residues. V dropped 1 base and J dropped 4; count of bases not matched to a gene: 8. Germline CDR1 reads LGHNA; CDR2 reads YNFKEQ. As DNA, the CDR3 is TGTGCCAGCAGCCAAGTAAGCACTAGCGGGCTGTACAATGAGCAGTTCTTC. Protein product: CASSQVSTSGLYNEQFF.

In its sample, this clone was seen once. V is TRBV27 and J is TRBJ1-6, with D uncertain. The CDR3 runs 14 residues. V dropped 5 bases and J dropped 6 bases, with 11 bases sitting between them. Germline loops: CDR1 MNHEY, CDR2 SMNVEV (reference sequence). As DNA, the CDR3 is TGTGCCAGCAGTCGGGGTGGCTTTAATTCACCCCTCCACTTT. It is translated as CASSRGGFNSPLHF.

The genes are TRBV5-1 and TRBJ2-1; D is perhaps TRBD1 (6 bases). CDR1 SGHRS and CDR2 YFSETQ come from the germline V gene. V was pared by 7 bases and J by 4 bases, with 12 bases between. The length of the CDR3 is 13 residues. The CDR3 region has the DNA TGCGCCAGCGTTCGGGACAAGTACAATGAGCAGTTCTTC. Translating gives CASVRDKYNEQFF. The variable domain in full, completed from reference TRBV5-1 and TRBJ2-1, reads KAGVTQTPRYLIKTRGQQVTLSCSPISGHRSVSWYQQTPGQGLQFLFEYFSETQRNKGNFPGRFSGRQFSNSRSEMNVSTLELGDSALYLCASVRDKYNEQFFGPGTRLTVL.

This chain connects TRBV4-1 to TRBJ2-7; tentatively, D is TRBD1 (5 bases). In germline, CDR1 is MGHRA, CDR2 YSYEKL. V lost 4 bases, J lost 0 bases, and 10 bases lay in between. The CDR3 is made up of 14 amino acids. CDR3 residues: CASSPQESSYEQYF. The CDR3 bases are TGCGCCAGCAGCCCACAGGAGAGCTCCTACGAGCAGTACTTC.

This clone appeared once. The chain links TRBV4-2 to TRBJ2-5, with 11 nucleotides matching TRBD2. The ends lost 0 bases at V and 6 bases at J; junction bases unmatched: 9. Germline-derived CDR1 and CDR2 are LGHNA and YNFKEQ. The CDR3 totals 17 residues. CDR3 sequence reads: CASSQESSGGLGKTQYF. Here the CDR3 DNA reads TGTGCCAGCAGCCAAGAATCTAGCGGGGGGCTGGGTAAGACCCAGTACTTC.